One sample yielded the 4 T cell receptor beta chains listed below, sequenced in a study of blood T cell repertoires in COVID-19. TCRdb's copy holds only in-frame clones and misses some; the assay was immunoSEQ multiplex PCR. The sample holds roughly 70,000 clones; about 80% are singletons and the top ten take about 40%. The sample consisted of peripheral blood. These TCRs come from a woman in her 70s with acute or convalescent COVID-19.

The rearrangement uses TRBV7-9 and TRBJ2-1; 8 bases are shared with TRBD2. V lost 5 bases and J lost 7; bases outside the gene matches: 10. Per the germline V gene, CDR1 is SEHNR and CDR2 is FQNEAQ (reference sequence). The CDR3 has 15 amino acids. In nucleotides, the CDR3 is TGTGCCAGCAGCCCCCGGGGGAGCGGGAGTAATGAGCAGTTCTTC. Translation gives CASSPRGSGSNEQFF.

The CDR3 DNA follows: TGCGCCAGCAGCTTCGTCGGGGGTGTCACCTACAATGAGCAGTTCTTC. Protein product: CASSFVGGVTYNEQFF. The chain uses TRBV5-1 and TRBJ2-1, with D tentatively TRBD2 (6 bases). This CDR3 is built from 16 residues. The ends were cut back, 2 bases at V and 2 bases at J, with 14 bases in the middle. From germline, CDR1 is SGHRS and CDR2 YFSETQ.

Only one count was recorded for this clone. The chain carries TRBV24-1 and TRBJ2-5; no clear D. The CDR3 length is 15 residues. Trimming took off 4 bases at V and 5 bases at J, with 16 bases between the two ends. Germline CDR1 KGHDR, CDR2 SFDVKD. The CDR3 region is CATSDPSEYRETQYF. CDR3 nucleotides: TGTGCCACCAGTGACCCATCGGAGTACCGGGAGACCCAGTACTTC.

J is TRBJ1-3 and V is TRBV19; 8 nucleotides agree with TRBD1. Germline CDR1 is LNHDA and CDR2 is SQIVND (reference sequence). The J segment lost 2 bases and the V segment lost 6 bases, leaving 6 bases of the junction unmatched. The CDR3 runs 15 residues. The CDR3, as DNA: TGTGCCAGTAGCCCACAGGGGGTTCCTGGAAACACCATATATTTT. Residues: CASSPQGVPGNTIYF.